The 22 T cell receptor beta chains below come from one sample, sequenced in a study of cytomegalovirus exposure and HLA in healthy donors. Primers: 60 Vbeta forward and 13 Jbeta reverse. Assay used: immunoSEQ multiplex PCR; TCRdb lists only in-frame clones, some missing. The sample carries some 140,000 clones, 70% to 80% recorded once. Sample: PBMCs. The receptors were sampled from a man aged 25-40 years in good health and CMV-seronegative.

This clone showed up just a few times. The CDR3 nucleotides read TGTGCCAGCAGCAGGGACAGGAGATCAGGCTATGGCTACACCTTC. This sequence encodes CASSRDRRSGYGYTF. The chain carries TRBV28 and TRBJ1-2; TRBD1 agrees at 8 bases. Trimming took 6 bases from V and 4 from J; bases not matched to a gene: 10. Germline assignment: CDR1 MDHEN and CDR2 SYDVKM. The CDR3 covers 15 residues.

The V gene is TRBV19, the J gene TRBJ1-1; D may be TRBD1 (5 bases). The CDR3 runs 12 residues. The V and J ends lost 4 bases and 8 bases respectively, with 11 bases between them. Germline V gene sequence: CDR1 LNHDA, CDR2 SQIVND (reference sequence). The CDR3 reads CASSTRQNEAFF. The CDR3, as DNA: TGTGCCAGTAGTACGCGACAGAACGAAGCTTTCTTT.

V and J are TRBV5-1 and TRBJ2-1, with 7 bases that match TRBD2. CDR1 and CDR2 (germline): SGHRS, YFSETQ. V lost 4 bases to trimming and J lost 8 bases; unmatched junction nucleotides: 9. This CDR3 spans 14 amino acids. CDR3 nucleotides: TGCGCCAGCAGCGTCGGGGGGTCAGTCGATGAGCAGTTCTTC. Translation: CASSVGGSVDEQFF.

This clone was seen more than once but under ten times. The chain employs TRBV4-2 and TRBJ2-7, with 7 bases that match TRBD1. Trimming at V came to 0 bases and at J to 5 bases, leaving 7 bases not matched to a gene. The CDR3 totals 15 residues. From germline, CDR1 is LGHNA and CDR2 YNFKEQ. As DNA, the CDR3 is TGTGCCAGCAGCCAAGATGCGACAGGGTTCGACGAGCAGTACTTC. Its protein is CASSQDATGFDEQYF.

CDR3 nucleotides: TGTGCCAGCAGACCAGGACAGGCCTCTGGAAACACCATATATTTT. It codes for CASRPGQASGNTIYF. The V and J genes are TRBV28 and TRBJ1-3, with 7 bases fitting TRBD1. The V and J ends lost 6 bases and 0 bases, in that order; junction bases with no gene match: 5. Germline CDR1 reads MDHEN; CDR2 reads SYDVKM. This CDR3 spans 15 amino acids.

The rearrangement links TRBV19 to TRBJ1-6, with TRBD1 as a possible D gene (5 bases). Germline-derived CDR1 and CDR2 are LNHDA and SQIVND (reference sequence). The CDR3 is 14 amino acids. Trimming removed 4 bases at V and 9 bases at J, with 13 bases between. The CDR3 nucleotides read TGTGCCAGTAGTACCGGGGGGGACGGTTCACCCCTCCACTTT. Amino acid sequence: CASSTGGDGSPLHF.

V is TRBV5-1 and J is TRBJ2-5; 8 bases are shared with TRBD2. Trimming took 2 bases from V and 0 from J; bases not matched to a gene: 6. The germline gives CDR1 SGHRS, CDR2 YFSETQ. This CDR3 has 16 residues. CDR3 loop: CASSFSGGGYQETQYF. The CDR3 bases are TGCGCCAGCAGCTTTTCGGGGGGGGGATACCAAGAGACCCAGTACTTC.

This clone was seen only once. This chain connects TRBV10-2 to TRBJ1-5; D might be TRBD1 (6 bases). The V gene lost 6 bases and the J gene lost 0 bases, with 9 bases spanning the gap. Per the germline V gene, CDR1 is WSHSY and CDR2 is SAAADI. This CDR3 is built from 14 residues. The CDR3 DNA reads TGCGCCAGCAGCATGACAGGTAGCAATCAGCCCCAGCATTTT. Residues: CASSMTGSNQPQHF.

This chain uses TRBV5-1 with TRBJ1-1, with D maybe TRBD1 (6 bases). The length of the CDR3 is 14 residues. Trimming pared 1 base from V and 4 bases from J, leaving 11 bases between. Germline assignment: CDR1 SGHRS and CDR2 YFSETQ. The CDR3 loop reads CASSLTGSPTEAFF. In DNA, the CDR3 is TGCGCCAGCAGCTTGACAGGGTCTCCCACTGAAGCTTTCTTT.

The chain joins TRBV4-2 to TRBJ2-2, with 7 bases fitting TRBD1. Looked up from germline, CDR1 is LGHNA and CDR2 is YNFKEQ. The ends lost 4 bases at V and 1 base at J; junction bases unmatched: 9. The CDR3 loop spans 17 amino acids. CDR3 loop: CASSRRPGTENTGELFF. The CDR3, as DNA: TGTGCCAGCAGCCGACGACCCGGGACAGAGAACACCGGGGAGCTGTTTTTT.

In its sample, this clone was seen a few times. V gene TRBV9 combines with J gene TRBJ2-1; D is perhaps TRBD2 (6 bases). V lost 3 bases to trimming and J lost 3 bases, with 10 bases between them. The CDR3 is made up of 14 amino acids. CDR1 SGDLS and CDR2 YYNGEE come from the germline V gene. CDR3 in amino acids: CASSGSGSYNEQFF. The CDR3 region has the DNA TGTGCCAGCAGCGGTTCCGGGAGCTACAATGAGCAGTTCTTC.

On this clone: This is likely a read error, given that the CDR3 carries no conserved phenylalanine or tryptophan at its end. The limits of the CDR3 on the DNA are not certain, so only TCRdb's listed CDR3 is given. The chain is built from TRBV6-6 and TRBJ2-7; the table's D gene call, TRBD1, was not cross checked with the DNA. Germline CDR1 MNHNY, CDR2 SVGAGI (reference sequence). The CDR3 is 9 amino acids in total, end residues counted. CDR3 loop: CASSYLRHE.

This clone turned up a few times. The V gene is TRBV6-5, the J gene TRBJ2-5, with a tentative D call TRBD1 (6 bases). The J call could be wrong; TRBJ2-7 is a better fit for the DNA end. This CDR3 has 15 amino acids. The germline V gene encodes CDR1 MNHEY and CDR2 SVGAGI. Here the CDR3 DNA reads TGTGCCAGCAGTTACTCGCGGCAGGGGATAAGCGAGCAGTACTTC. Encoded protein: CASSYSRQGISEQYF.

The chain employs TRBV27 and TRBJ2-2, with 7 bases that match TRBD2. V shed 4 bases, J shed 3 bases, and the junction held 5 bases outside the gene matches. The CDR3 is made up of 15 amino acids. The germline CDR1 and CDR2 sequences are MNHEY and SMNVEV (reference sequence). CDR3 bases: TGTGCCAGCAGTTCGACTAGCCTTGACACCGGGGAGCTGTTTTTT. It translates to CASSSTSLDTGELFF.

This chain connects TRBV5-1 to TRBJ2-7, with D possibly matching TRBD1 (6 bases). The CDR3 sequence is 16 residues long. CDR1 and CDR2 from the germline V gene are SGHRS and YFSETQ. Deletions cut 0 bases from V and 0 bases from J, with 13 bases between. CDR3 coding DNA: TGCGCCAGCAGCTTGGTAGGTCAGGGGAGCTCCTACGAGCAGTACTTC. As protein: CASSLVGQGSSYEQYF.

V and J are TRBV5-6 and TRBJ2-7; 7 nucleotides agree with TRBD1. Germline V gene sequence: CDR1 SGHDT, CDR2 YYEEEE. The CDR3 is made up of 13 amino acids. V gave up 4 bases and J gave up 6 bases; unmatched junction bases: 7. The CDR3 region has the DNA TGTGCCAGCAGCCTAAGACAGGGTAGCGAGCAGTACTTC. This translates into CASSLRQGSEQYF.

This sequence joins TRBV6-5 and TRBJ1-4; tentatively, D is TRBD1 (6 bases). Trimming left V 10 bases short and J 8 bases short, with 23 bases between. Germline CDR1 reads MNHEY; CDR2 reads SVGAGI. This CDR3 is built from 15 residues. This chain's CDR3 is CATRTGSNLHEKLFF. The CDR3 nucleotides are TGTGCCACAAGAACAGGGTCAAATCTGCACGAAAAACTGTTTTTT.

The J gene is TRBJ2-5, the V gene TRBV6-1; TRBD2 is a possible D gene (5 bases). Per the germline V gene, CDR1 is MNHNS and CDR2 is SASEGT. Trimming shortened V by 5 bases and J by 4 bases, and 14 bases separated the two germline ends. The CDR3 consists of 14 residues. CDR3 region: CASSPLGIRETQYF. DNA of the CDR3: TGTGCCAGCAGTCCCCTCGGGATCAGAGAGACCCAGTACTTC.

A single count supports this clone. Distinct nucleotide sequences in the sample also encode this CDR3. The genes are TRBV6-5 and TRBJ1-1; D gene unclear. V gave up 2 bases and J gave up 1 base, with 5 bases separating them. The CDR3 totals 13 residues. Germline loops: CDR1 MNHEY, CDR2 SVGAGI. The CDR3 DNA is TGTGCCAGCAGTTACCCAGGGAACACTGAAGCTTTCTTT. This codes for CASSYPGNTEAFF.

This chain joins TRBV7-8 and TRBJ1-4; unclear D gene. V was trimmed by 6 bases and J by 2 bases, leaving 16 bases between them. In germline, CDR1 is SGHVS, CDR2 FQNEAQ. This CDR3 is 16 amino acids long. The CDR3 spells CASRFLGADTNEKLFF. The CDR3 DNA reads as TGTGCCAGCAGATTCCTAGGAGCGGATACTAATGAAAAACTGTTTTTT. Looking up the rest from reference TRBV7-8 and TRBJ1-4 gives the full variable domain: GAGVSQSPRYKVAKRGQDVALRCDPISGHVSLFWYQQALGQGPEFLTYFQNEAQLDKSGLPSDRFFAERPEGSVSTLKIQRTQQEDSAVYLCASRFLGADTNEKLFFGSGTQLSVL.

The chain is built from TRBV6-6 and TRBJ2-2, with 11 bases identical to TRBD2. CDR1 and CDR2 from the germline V gene are MNHNY and SVGAGI (reference sequence). The trim removed 5 bases at V and 7 bases at J, leaving 9 bases unmatched. The CDR3 consists of 16 residues. DNA of the CDR3: TGTGCCAGCAGTAGCCTAGCGGGGGGTTCCGGCGGGGAGCTGTTTTTT. Translation: CASSSLAGGSGGELFF.

The J gene is TRBJ2-5, the V gene TRBV28; D possibly corresponds to TRBD2 (6 bases). V was shortened by 5 bases and J by 7 bases, with 11 bases between the two germline ends. From germline, CDR1 is MDHEN and CDR2 SYDVKM. The CDR3 sequence is 12 residues long. The chain's CDR3 is CASSPPAGTQYF. The CDR3 DNA is TGTGCCAGCAGTCCCCCAGCGGGGACCCAGTACTTC.